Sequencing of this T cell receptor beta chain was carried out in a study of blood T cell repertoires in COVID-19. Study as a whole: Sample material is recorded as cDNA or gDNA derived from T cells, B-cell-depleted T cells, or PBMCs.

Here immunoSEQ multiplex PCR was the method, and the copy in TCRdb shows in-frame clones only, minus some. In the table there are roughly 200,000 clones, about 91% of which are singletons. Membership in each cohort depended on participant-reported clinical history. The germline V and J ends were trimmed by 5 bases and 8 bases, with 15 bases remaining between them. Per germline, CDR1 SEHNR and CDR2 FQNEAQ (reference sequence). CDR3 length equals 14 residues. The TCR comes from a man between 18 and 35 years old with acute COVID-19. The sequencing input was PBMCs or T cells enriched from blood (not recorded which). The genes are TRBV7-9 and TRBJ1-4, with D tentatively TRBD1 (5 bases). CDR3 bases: TGTGCCAGCAGCCCCGGACACGGGGGAGAAAAACTGTTTTTT. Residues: CASSPGHGGEKLFF.